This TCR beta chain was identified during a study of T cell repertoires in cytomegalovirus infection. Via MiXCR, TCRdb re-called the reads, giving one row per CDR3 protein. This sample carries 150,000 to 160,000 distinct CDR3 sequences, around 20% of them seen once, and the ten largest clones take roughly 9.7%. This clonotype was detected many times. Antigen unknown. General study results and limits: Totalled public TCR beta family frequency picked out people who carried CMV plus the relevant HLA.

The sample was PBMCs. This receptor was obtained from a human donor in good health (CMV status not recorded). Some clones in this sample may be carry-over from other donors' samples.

The CDR3, as DNA: TGTGCCAGCAGTTTAGCCTTGGGGGGCCGAAACACCATATATTTT. It encodes CASSLALGGRNTIYF. The chain recombines TRBV28 with TRBJ1-3; a weak D match, TRBD1 (6 bases). This CDR3 is 15 amino acids long. The germline gives CDR1 MDHEN, CDR2 SYDVKM. Trimming shortened V by 2 bases and J by 5 bases, and 13 bases separated the two germline ends.